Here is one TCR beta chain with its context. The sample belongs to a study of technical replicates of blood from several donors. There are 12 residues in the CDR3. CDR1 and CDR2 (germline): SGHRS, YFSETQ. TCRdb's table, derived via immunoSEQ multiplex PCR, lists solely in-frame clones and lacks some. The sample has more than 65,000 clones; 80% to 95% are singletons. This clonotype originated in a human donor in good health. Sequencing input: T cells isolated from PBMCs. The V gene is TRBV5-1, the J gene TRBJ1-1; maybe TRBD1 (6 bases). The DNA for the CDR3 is TGCGTCCCCAGGACAGCGAACACTGAAGCTTTCTTT. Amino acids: CVPRTANTEAFF.